This section outlines one T cell receptor (beta chain) sequence together with its context. Per the original data handling: Amplifying reference gene primers gave estimates of nucleated cell counts. The assay was immunoSEQ multiplex PCR, and TCRdb's table has in-frame clones only and misses some. Clone size and the V and J calls come from that table; the DNA yielded D and trimming. The data show 99,000 or so clones, with roughly 84% seen just once and over 10% held by the top ten. The entry originates in a study of blood T cell repertoires in COVID-19. Germline CDR1 reads SGDLS; CDR2 reads YYNGEE. The CDR3 is 12 residues long. V lost 0 bases to trimming and J lost 10 bases, with 10 bases between them.

The rearrangement uses TRBV9 and TRBJ1-1; possible D gene TRBD1, 5 bases. Sequencing input: peripheral blood. This sequence originates from a woman aged 60-75 years in a cohort sampled during active or convalescent COVID-19. The CDR3 nucleotides are TGTGCCAGCAGCGTAGGTGGGGGGGGAGCTTTCTTT. Protein: CASSVGGGGAFF. The full variable domain, in which reference TRBV9 and TRBJ1-1 provide the parts outside the CDR3, is DSGVTQTPKHLITATGQRVTLRCSPRSGDLSVYWYQQSLDQGLQFLIQYYNGEERAKGNILERFSAQQFPDLHSELNLSSLELGDSALYFCASSVGGGGAFFGQGTRLTVV.